This T cell receptor (beta chain) was profiled in a study of blood T cell repertoires in COVID-19. In the study overall: Sources were T cells, B-cell-depleted T cells, or PBMCs; the material itself was cDNA or gDNA.

Only in-frame clones appear in the TCRdb table, and some are missing; sequencing was by immunoSEQ multiplex PCR. In the table there are a few hundred thousand clones, roughly 86% of which are singletons. The CDR3 length is 11 residues. With 8 bases removed from V and 6 bases from J, the gap between germline ends came to 14 bases. Per germline, CDR1 GTSNPN and CDR2 SVGIG (reference sequence). The source is a woman aged 45-59 years who had recovered from COVID-19. The material sequenced was peripheral blood. The chain links TRBV30 to TRBJ2-7; D may be TRBD2 (6 bases). In DNA form, the CDR3 reads TGTGCCCAGCGAACGGGGGTCGAGCAGTACTTC. Its translation: CAQRTGVEQYF.